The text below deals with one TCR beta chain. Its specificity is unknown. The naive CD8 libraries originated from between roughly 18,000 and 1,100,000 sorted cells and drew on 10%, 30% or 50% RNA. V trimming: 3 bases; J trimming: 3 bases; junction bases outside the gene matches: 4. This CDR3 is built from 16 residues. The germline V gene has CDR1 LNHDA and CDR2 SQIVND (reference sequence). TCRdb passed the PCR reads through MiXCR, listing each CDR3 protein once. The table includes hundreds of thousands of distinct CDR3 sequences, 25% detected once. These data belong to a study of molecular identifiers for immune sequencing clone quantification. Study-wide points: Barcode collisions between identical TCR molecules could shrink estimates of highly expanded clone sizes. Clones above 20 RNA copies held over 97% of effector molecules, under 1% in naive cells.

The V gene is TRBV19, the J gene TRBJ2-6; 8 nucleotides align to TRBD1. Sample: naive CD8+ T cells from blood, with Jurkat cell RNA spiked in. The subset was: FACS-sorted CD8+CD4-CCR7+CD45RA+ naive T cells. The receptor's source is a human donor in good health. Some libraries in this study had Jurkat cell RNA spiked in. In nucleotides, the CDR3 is TGTGCCAGTAGTATCGACAGGGGTTTTGGGGCCAACGTCCTGACTTTC. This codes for CASSIDRGFGANVLTF.